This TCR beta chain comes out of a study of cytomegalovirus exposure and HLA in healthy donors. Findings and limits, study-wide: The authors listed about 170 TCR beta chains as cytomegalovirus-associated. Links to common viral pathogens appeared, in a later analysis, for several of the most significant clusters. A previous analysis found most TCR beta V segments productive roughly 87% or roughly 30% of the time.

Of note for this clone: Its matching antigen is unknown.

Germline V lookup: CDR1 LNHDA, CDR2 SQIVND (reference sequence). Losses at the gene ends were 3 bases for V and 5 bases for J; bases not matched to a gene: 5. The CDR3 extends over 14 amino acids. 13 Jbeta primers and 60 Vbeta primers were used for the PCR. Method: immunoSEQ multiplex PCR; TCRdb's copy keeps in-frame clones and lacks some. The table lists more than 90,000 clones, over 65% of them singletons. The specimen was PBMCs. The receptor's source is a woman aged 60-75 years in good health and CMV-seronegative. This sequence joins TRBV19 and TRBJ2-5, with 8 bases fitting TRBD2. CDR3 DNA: TGTGCCAGTAGTATGCGGGGGGTCGGGGAGACCCAGTACTTC. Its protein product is CASSMRGVGETQYF. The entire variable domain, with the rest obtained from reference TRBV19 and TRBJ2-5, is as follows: DGGITQSPKYLFRKEGQNVTLSCEQNLNHDAMYWYRQDPGQGLRLIYYSQIVNDFQKGDIAEGYSVSREKKESFPLTVTSAQKNPTAFYLCASSMRGVGETQYFGPGTRLLVL.